This T cell receptor beta chain was sequenced in a study of blood T cells in healthy people across ages. Study-wide points: Long-lived donors had more naive CD4+ cells and higher diversity than aged donors.

Peripheral blood, around 9.4 milliliters per donor, was collected. Only a few counts were recorded for this clonotype. The target antigen is unknown. Germline loops: CDR1 MGHDK, CDR2 SYGVNS. With 4 bases removed from V and 5 bases from J, the gap between germline ends came to 20 bases. This CDR3 has 16 residues. Primers used in a second PCR of about 7 to 12 cycles were a sample-barcoded 5' primer and a J-beta primer mix. TCRdb passed the 5' RACE reads through MiXCR, listing each CDR3 protein once. The repertoire holds 2 million or so distinct CDR3 sequences, just under 50% seen once, with about 2.1% in the top ten.

The specimen was blood. This chain joins TRBV25-1 and TRBJ1-2; the D is unclear. This clonotype originated in a woman in her forties in good health. The CDR3 sequence is CASSGRGGEKGYGYTF. In nucleotides, the CDR3 is TGTGCCAGCAGTGGGCGTGGCGGCGAGAAAGGGTATGGCTACACCTTC.